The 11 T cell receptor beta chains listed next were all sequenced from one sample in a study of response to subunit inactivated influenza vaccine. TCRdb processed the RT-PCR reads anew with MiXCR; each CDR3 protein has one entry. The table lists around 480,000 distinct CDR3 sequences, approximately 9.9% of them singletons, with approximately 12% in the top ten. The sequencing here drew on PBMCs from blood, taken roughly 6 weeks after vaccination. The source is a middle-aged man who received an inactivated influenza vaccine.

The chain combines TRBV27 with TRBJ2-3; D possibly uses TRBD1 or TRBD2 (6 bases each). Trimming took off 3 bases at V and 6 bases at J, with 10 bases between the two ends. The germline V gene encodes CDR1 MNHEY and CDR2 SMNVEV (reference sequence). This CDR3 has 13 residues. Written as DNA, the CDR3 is TGTGCCAGCAGTTTTATGGGGGGCGATACGCAGTATTTT. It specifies CASSFMGGDTQYF.

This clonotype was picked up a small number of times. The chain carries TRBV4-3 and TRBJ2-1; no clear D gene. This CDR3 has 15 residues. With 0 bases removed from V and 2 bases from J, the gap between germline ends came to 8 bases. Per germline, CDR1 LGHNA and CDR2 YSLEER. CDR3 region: CASSQEVGTYNEQFF. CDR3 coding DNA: TGCGCCAGCAGCCAAGAGGTCGGAACCTACAATGAGCAGTTCTTC.

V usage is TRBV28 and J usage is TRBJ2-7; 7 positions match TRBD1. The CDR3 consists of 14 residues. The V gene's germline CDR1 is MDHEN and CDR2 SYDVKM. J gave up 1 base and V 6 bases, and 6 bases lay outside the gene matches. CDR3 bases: TGTGCCAGCAGCGAACCAGGGGGTTCCTACGAGCAGTACTTC. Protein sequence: CASSEPGGSYEQYF. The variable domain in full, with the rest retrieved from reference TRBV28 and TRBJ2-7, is DVKVTQSSRYLVKRTGEKVFLECVQDMDHENMFWYRQDPGLGLRLIYFSYDVKMKEKGDIPEGYSVSREKKERFSLILESASTNQTSMYLCASSEPGGSYEQYFGPGTRLTVT.

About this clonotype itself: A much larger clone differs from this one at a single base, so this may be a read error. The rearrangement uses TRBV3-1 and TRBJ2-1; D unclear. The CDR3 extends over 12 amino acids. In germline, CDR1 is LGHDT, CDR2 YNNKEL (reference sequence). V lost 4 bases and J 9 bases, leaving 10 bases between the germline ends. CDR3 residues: CASSRLDSEQFF. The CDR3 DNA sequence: TGTGCCAGCAGCCGCCTGGATAGTGAGCAGTTCTTC.

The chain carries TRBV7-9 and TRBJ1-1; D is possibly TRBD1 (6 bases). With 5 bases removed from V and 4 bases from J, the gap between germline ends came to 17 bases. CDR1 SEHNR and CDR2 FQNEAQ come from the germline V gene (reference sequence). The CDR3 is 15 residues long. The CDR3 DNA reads TGTGCCAGCAGCCCGGGGGACATCGGGGTCACTGAAGCTTTCTTT. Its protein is CASSPGDIGVTEAFF. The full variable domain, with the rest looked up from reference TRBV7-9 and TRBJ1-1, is DTGVSQNPRHKITKRGQNVTFRCDPISEHNRLYWYRQTLGQGPEFLTYFQNEAQLEKSRLLSDRFSAERPKGSFSTLEIQRTEQGDSAMYLCASSPGDIGVTEAFFGQGTRLTVV.

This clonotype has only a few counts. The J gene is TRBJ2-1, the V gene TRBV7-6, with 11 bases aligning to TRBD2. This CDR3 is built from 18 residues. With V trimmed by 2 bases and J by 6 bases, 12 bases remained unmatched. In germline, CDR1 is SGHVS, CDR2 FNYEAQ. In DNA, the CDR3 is TGTGCCAGCAGCTTATTATCCCGGGTCGGACTAGCGGGCAATGAGCAGTTCTTC. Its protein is CASSLLSRVGLAGNEQFF. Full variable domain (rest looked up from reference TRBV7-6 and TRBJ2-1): GAGVSQSPRYKVTKRGQDVALRCDPISGHVSLYWYRQALGQGPEFLTYFNYEAQQDKSGLPNDRFSAERPEGSISTLTIQRTEQRDSAMYRCASSLLSRVGLAGNEQFFGPGTRLTVL.

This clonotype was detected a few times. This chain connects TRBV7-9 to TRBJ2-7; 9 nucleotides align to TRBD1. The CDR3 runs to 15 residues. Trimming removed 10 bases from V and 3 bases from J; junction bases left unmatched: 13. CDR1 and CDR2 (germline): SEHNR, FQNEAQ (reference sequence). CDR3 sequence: CAIPIPRGQGYEQYF. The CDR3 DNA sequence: TGTGCCATCCCGATACCTAGGGGACAGGGCTACGAGCAGTACTTC. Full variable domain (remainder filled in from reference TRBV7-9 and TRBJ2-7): DTGVSQNPRHKITKRGQNVTFRCDPISEHNRLYWYRQTLGQGPEFLTYFQNEAQLEKSRLLSDRFSAERPKGSFSTLEIQRTEQGDSAMYLCAIPIPRGQGYEQYFGPGTRLTVT.

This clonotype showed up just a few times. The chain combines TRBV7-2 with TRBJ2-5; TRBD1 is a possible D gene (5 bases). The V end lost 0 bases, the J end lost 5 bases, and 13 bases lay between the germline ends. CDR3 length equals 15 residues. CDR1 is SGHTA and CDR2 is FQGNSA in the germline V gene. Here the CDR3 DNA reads TGTGCCAGCAGCTTAGCCGCTAGGGGCCGCGAGACCCAGTACTTC. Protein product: CASSLAARGRETQYF. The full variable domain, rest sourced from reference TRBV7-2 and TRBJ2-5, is GAGVSQSPSNKVTEKGKDVELRCDPISGHTALYWYRQSLGQGLEFLIYFQGNSAPDKSGLPSDRFSAERTGGSVSTLTIQRTQQEDSAVYLCASSLAARGRETQYFGPGTRLLVL.

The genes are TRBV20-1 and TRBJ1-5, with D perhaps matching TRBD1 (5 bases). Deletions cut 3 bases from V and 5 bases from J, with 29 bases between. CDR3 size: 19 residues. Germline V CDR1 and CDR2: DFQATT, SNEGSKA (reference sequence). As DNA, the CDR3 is TGCAGTGCTAGGCGGGGCGGGGTAGGGGACTATGGTGGGTATCAGCCCCAGCATTTT. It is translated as CSARRGGVGDYGGYQPQHF.

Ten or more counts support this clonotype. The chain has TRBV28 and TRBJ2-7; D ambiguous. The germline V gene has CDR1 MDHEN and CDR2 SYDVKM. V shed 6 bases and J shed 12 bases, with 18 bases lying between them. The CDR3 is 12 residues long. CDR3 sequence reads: CASSYGISNPYF. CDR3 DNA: TGTGCCAGCAGCTACGGTATTTCAAATCCGTACTTC.

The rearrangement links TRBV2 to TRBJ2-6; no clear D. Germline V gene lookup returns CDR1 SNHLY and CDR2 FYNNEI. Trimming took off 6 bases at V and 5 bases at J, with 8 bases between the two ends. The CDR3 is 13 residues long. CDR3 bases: TGTGCCAGCAGGGCCCGGAGGGCCAACGTCCTGACTTTC. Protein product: CASRARRANVLTF.